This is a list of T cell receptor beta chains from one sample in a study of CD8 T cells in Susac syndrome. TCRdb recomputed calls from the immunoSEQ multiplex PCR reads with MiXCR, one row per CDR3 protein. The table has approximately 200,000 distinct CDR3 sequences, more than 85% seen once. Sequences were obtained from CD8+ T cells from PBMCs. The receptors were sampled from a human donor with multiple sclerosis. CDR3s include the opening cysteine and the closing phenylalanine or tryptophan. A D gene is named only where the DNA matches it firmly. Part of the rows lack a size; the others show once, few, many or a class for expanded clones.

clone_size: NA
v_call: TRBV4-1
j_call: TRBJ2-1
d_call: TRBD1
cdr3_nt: TGCGCCAGCAGCCAGCTGGGACAGGGGCCTTACAATGAGCAGTTCTTC
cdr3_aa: CASSQLGQGPYNEQFF

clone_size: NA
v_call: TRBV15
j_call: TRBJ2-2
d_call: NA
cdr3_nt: TGTGCCACCAGCAGAGATTACAGGGCCACTTTGGCCGGGGAGCTGTTTTTT
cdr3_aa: CATSRDYRATLAGELFF

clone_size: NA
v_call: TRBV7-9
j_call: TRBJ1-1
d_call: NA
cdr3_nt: TGTGCCAGCAGCCCCGAAGTGCTGGGCCCGCAAGCTTTCTTT
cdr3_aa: CASSPEVLGPQAFF

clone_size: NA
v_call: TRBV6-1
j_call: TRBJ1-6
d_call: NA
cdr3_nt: TGTGCCAGCAGTGGATCCACCTGGACCCCAGGATCACCCCTCCACTTT
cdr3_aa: CASSGSTWTPGSPLHF

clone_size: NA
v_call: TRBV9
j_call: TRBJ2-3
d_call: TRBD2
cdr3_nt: TGTGCCAGCAGCGCTAGCGGGGGGGCATTGGATACGCAGTATTTT
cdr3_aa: CASSASGGALDTQYF

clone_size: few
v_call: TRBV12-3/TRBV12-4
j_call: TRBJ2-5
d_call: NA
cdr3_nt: TGTGCCAGCAGTTTCCGCTCGTCAGGGCGCGAGACCCAGTACTTC
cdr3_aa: CASSFRSSGRETQYF

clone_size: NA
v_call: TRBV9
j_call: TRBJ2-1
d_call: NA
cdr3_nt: TGTGCCAGCAGTGAAACTTTACCCGTAGGTGGTAATGAGCAGTTCTTC
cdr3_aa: CASSETLPVGGNEQFF

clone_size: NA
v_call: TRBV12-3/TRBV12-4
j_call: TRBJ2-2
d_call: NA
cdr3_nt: TGTGCCAGCAGTTTACGCGTGCCACCGGGGGAGCTGTTTTTT
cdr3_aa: CASSLRVPPGELFF

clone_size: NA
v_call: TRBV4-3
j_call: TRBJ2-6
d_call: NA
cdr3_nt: TGCGCCAGCAGCCAAGGCCACAACTCTGGGGCCAACGTCCTGACTTTC
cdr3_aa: CASSQGHNSGANVLTF

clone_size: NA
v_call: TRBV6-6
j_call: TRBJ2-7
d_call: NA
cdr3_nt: TGTGCCAGCAGTTACTCGAATTCAAGGATGGTCGAGCAGTACTTC
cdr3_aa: CASSYSNSRMVEQYF

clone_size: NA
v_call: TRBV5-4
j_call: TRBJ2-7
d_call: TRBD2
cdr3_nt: TGTGCCAGCAGCTTGACTAGCGGGAGGCCCGACGAGCAGTACTTC
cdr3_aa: CASSLTSGRPDEQYF

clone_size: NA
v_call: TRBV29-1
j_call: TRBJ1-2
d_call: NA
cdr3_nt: TGCAGCGTTGTTGCACCTAACTATGGCTACACCTTC
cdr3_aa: CSVVAPNYGYTF

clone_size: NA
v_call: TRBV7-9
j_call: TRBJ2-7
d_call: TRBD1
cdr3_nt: TGTGCCAGCAGCTCAGAGGGGCCTCCTGGGACAGGGTACGAGTACTTC
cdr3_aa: CASSSEGPPGTGYEYF

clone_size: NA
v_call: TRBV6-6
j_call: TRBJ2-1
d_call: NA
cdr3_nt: TGTGCCAGCAGTTACCCTCTGATCTTC
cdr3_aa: CASSYPLIF

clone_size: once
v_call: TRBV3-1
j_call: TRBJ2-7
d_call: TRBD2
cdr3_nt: TGTGCCAGCAGCCAAGATTCTAGCGGGTACAACGAGCAGTACTTC
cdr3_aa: CASSQDSSGYNEQYF

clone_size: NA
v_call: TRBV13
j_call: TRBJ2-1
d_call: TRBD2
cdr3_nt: TGTGCCAGCAGCCTAGGGACTAGCGGGAGGGCGTATACTGAGCAGTTCTTC
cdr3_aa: CASSLGTSGRAYTEQFF

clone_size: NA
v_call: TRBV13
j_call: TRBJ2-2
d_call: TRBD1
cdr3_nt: TGTGCCAGCAGCTTAGGACTCACAGGGGTAACCGGGGAGCTGTTTTTT
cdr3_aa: CASSLGLTGVTGELFF

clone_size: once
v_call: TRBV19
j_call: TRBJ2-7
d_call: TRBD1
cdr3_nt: TGTGCCAGTAGTATCCCCGGGACAGGGACCTACGAGCAGTACTTC
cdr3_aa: CASSIPGTGTYEQYF

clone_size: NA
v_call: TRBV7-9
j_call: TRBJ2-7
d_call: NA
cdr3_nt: TGTGCCAGCACTACAGGGTACGAGCAGTACTTC
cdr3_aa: CASTTGYEQYF

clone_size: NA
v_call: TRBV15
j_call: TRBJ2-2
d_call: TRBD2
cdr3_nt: TGTGCCACCAGCAAGAGCGGGGGGAGGGACGGGGAGCTGTTTTTT
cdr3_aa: CATSKSGGRDGELFF

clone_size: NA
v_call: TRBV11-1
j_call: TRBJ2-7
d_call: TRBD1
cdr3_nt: TGTGCCAGCAGCTTAGATGGGGGACAGGGCCTCTACGAGCAGTACTTC
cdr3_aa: CASSLDGGQGLYEQYF

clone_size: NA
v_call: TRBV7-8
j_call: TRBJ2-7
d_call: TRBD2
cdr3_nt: TGTGCCAGCAGTTCTCCCTCGACTAGCGGGTACGAGCAGTACTTC
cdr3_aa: CASSSPSTSGYEQYF

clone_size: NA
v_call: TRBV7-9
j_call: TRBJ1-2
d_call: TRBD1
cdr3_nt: TGTGCCAGCACCCGGACAGGGTCGGACTATGGCTACACCTTC
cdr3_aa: CASTRTGSDYGYTF

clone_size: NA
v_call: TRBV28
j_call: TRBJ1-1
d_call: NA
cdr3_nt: TGTGCCAGCCACCCAGAAGGATGGGACACTGAAGCTTTCTTT
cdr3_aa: CASHPEGWDTEAFF

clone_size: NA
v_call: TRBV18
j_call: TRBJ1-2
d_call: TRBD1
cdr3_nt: TGTGCCAGCTCACCGCCTGGGTCTGAGGGGGCAATCTATGGCTACACCTTC
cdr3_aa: CASSPPGSEGAIYGYTF

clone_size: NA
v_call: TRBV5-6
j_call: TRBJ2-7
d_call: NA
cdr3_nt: TGTGCCAGCAGCGAGGGGACCGAGCAGTACTTC
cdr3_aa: CASSEGTEQYF

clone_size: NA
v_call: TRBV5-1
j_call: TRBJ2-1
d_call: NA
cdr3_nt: TGCGCCAGCAGCTTCGATGAGGCGGCCTACAATGAGCAGTTCTTC
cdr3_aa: CASSFDEAAYNEQFF

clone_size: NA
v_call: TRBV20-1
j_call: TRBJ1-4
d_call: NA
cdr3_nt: TGCAGTGCTAGAGAGGGTGAAAAACTGTTTTTT
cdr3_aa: CSAREGEKLFF

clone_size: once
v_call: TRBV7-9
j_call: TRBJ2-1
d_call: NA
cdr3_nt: TGTGCCAGCAGCTCGGGGGCCTCGTACAATGAGCAGTTCTTC
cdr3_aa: CASSSGASYNEQFF

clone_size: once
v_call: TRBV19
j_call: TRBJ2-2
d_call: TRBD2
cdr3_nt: TGTGCCAGTAGTTGGGACTACCCGAACACCGGGGAGCTGTTTTTT
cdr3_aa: CASSWDYPNTGELFF

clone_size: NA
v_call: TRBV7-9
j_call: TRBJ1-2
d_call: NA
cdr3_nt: TGTGCCAGCAGCTTGGGACCGGGGGGAGGCTACACCTTC
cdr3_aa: CASSLGPGGGYTF

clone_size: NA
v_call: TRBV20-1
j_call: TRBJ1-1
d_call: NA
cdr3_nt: TGCAGTGCTCGAGAGGCCTGGGGCACTGAAGCTTTCTTT
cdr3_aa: CSAREAWGTEAFF

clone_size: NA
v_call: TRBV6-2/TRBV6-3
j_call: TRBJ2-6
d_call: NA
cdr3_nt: TGTGCCAGCAGTTCAACAGAGATGGGACGCCCCTTCAACGTCCTGACTTTC
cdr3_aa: CASSSTEMGRPFNVLTF

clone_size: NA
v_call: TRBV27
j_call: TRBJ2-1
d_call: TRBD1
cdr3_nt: TGTGCCAGCAGACTGCCGGGACAGAGAAACAATGAGCAGTTCTTC
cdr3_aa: CASRLPGQRNNEQFF

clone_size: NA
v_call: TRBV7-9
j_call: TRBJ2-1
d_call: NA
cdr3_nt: TGTGCCAGCAGCCTATACAGGGCGCAATGGGGCAATGAGCAGTTCTTC
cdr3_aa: CASSLYRAQWGNEQFF

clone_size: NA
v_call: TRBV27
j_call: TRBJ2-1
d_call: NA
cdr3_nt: TGTGCCAGCAGTTTGGCGGGGGCCTCCTACAATGAGCAGTTCTTC
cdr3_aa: CASSLAGASYNEQFF

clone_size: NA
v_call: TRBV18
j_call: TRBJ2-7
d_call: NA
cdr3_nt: TGTGCCAGCTCACCCTGGACAGACTACGAGCAGTACTTC
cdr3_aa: CASSPWTDYEQYF

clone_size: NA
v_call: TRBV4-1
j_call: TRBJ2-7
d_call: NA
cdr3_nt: TGCGCCAGCAGCCAAGAGACGGGAACCTTCCTCTACGAGCAGTACTTC
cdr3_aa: CASSQETGTFLYEQYF

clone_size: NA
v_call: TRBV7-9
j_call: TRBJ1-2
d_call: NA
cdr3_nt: TGTGCCAGCAGCCCAATAATGGAAGCGGGGGACGTTACCTTC
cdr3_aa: CASSPIMEAGDVTF

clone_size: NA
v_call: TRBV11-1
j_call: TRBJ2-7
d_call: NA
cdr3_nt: TGTGCCAGCAGCTTCCGGGGGAGTCATTACGAGCAGTACTTC
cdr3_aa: CASSFRGSHYEQYF

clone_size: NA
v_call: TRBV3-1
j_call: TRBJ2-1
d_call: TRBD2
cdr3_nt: TGTGCCAGCAGCGCATCCGGAGGACTAGTTCTCAATGAGCAGTTCTTC
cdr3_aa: CASSASGGLVLNEQFF

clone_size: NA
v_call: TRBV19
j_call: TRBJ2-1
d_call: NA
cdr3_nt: TGTGCCAGTAGTATGAGTGTGACGGAAGAGCAGTTCTTC
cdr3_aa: CASSMSVTEEQFF

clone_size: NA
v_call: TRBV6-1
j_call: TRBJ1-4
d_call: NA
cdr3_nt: TGTGCCAGCAGTCCCGTAGGAGAAGATAATGAAAAACTGTTTTTT
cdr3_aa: CASSPVGEDNEKLFF

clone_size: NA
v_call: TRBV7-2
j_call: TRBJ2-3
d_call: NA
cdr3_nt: TGTGCCAGCAGCTGGGATGGCGGAGATACGCAGTATTTT
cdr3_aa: CASSWDGGDTQYF

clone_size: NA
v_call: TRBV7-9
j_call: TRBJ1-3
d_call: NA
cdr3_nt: TGTGCCAGCAGCTCTACAAATCCAACCGGACACTCTGGAAACACCATATATTTT
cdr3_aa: CASSSTNPTGHSGNTIYF

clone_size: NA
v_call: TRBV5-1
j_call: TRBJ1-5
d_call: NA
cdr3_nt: TGCGCCAGCAGCTTGGGGGGGGCACAGCCCCAGCATTTT
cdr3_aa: CASSLGGAQPQHF